This TCR beta chain was obtained from a study of T cells after yellow fever vaccination. CDR3 length: 14 residues. The germline V gene encodes CDR1 SGHRS and CDR2 YFSETQ. Trimming stripped 3 bases from V and 5 bases from J, with 11 bases between. TCRdb redid the calling of the 5' RACE reads with MiXCR, one entry per CDR3 protein. The sample holds about 580,000 distinct CDR3 sequences, about a sixth seen once. Sequenced here: PBMCs, sampled about 5 days after the first yellow fever vaccination. The origin of this receptor is a man between 18 and 29 years old who received the YFV17D yellow fever vaccine. The chain uses TRBV5-1 and TRBJ1-4; D perhaps matches TRBD1 (5 bases). The CDR3: CASSSQGRNEKLFF. In nucleotides, the CDR3 is TGCGCCAGCAGCTCGCAGGGTCGGAATGAAAAACTGTTTTTT.